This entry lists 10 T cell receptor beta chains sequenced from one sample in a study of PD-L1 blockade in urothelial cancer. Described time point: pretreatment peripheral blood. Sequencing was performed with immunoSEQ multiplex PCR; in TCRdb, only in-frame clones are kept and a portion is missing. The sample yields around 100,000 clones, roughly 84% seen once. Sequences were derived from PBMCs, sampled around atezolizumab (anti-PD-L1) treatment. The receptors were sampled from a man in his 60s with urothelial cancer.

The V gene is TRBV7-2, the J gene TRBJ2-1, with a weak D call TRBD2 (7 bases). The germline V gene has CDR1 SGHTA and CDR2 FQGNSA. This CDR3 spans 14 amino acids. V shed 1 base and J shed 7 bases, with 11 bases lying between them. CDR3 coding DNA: TGTGCCAGCAGCTTAGTTGGGGGGGCGAATGAGCAGTTCTTC. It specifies CASSLVGGANEQFF.

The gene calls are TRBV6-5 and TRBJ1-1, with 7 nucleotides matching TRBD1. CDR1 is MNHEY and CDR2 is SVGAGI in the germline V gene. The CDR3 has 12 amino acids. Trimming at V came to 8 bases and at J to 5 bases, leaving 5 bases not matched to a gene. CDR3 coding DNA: TGTGCCAGCTTTAACAGGGGAACTGAAGCTTTCTTT. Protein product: CASFNRGTEAFF.

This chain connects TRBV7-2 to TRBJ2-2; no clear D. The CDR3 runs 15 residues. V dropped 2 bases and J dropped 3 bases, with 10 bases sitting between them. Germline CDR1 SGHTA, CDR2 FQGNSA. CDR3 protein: CASSLSRLYTGELFF. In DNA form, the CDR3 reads TGTGCCAGCAGCTTAAGCCGACTGTACACCGGGGAGCTGTTTTTT.

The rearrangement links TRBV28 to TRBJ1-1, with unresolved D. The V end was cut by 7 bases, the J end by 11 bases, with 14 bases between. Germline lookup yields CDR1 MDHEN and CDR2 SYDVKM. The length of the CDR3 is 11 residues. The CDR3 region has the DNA TGTGCCAGCACCCGAACTTATTCCGCTTTCTTT. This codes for CASTRTYSAFF. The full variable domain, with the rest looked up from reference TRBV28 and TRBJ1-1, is DVKVTQSSRYLVKRTGEKVFLECVQDMDHENMFWYRQDPGLGLRLIYFSYDVKMKEKGDIPEGYSVSREKKERFSLILESASTNQTSMYLCASTRTYSAFFGQGTRLTVV.

Written as DNA, the CDR3 is TGTGCCAGCAGCTTGCTCGGGACAGGGGTCCACGAGCAGTACTTC. Translated: CASSLLGTGVHEQYF. The rearrangement links TRBV7-9 to TRBJ2-7; 10 nucleotides agree with TRBD1. V was clipped by 3 bases and J by 5 bases; unmatched bases: 7. The germline gives CDR1 SEHNR, CDR2 FQNEAQ (reference sequence). The CDR3 extends over 15 amino acids. Full variable domain (missing parts from reference TRBV7-9 and TRBJ2-7): DTGVSQNPRHKITKRGQNVTFRCDPISEHNRLYWYRQTLGQGPEFLTYFQNEAQLEKSRLLSDRFSAERPKGSFSTLEIQRTEQGDSAMYLCASSLLGTGVHEQYFGPGTRLTVT.

This CDR3 is CASSRERKPSYEQYF. The CDR3 DNA reads as TGTGCCAGCAGCCGAGAAAGAAAGCCCTCCTACGAGCAGTACTTC. The V call is TRBV7-8, the J call TRBJ2-7; D unclear. Germline CDR1 and CDR2: SGHVS and FQNEAQ. The CDR3 totals 15 residues. V lost 5 bases and J 0 bases, leaving 14 bases between the germline ends.

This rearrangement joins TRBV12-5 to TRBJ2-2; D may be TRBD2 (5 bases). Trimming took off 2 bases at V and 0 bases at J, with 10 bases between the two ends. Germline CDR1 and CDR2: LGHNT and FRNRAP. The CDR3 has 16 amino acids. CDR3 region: CASGLLSGTNTGELFF. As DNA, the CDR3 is TGTGCTAGTGGTTTGCTATCGGGGACGAACACCGGGGAGCTGTTTTTT.

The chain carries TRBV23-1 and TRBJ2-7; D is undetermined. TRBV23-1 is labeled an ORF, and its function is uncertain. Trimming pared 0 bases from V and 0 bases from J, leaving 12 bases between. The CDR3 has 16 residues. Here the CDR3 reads CASSQSTAISSYEQYF. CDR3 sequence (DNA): TGCGCCAGCAGTCAATCTACAGCCATAAGCTCCTACGAGCAGTACTTC.

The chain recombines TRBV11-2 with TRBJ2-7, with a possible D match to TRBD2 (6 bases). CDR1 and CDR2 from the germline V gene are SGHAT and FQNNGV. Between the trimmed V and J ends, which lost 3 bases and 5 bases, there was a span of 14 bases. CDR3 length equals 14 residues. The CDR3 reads CASSFGGSRDEQYF. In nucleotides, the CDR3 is TGTGCCAGCAGCTTTGGAGGGTCTCGGGACGAGCAGTACTTC.

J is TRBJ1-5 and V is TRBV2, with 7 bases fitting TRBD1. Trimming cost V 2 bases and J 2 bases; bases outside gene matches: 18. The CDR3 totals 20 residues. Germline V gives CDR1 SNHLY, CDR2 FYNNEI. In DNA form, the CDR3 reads TGTGCCAGCAGTGAATCCCCCTTCGACAGGGTAGACGGGGGCAATCAGCCCCAGCATTTT. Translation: CASSESPFDRVDGGNQPQHF.